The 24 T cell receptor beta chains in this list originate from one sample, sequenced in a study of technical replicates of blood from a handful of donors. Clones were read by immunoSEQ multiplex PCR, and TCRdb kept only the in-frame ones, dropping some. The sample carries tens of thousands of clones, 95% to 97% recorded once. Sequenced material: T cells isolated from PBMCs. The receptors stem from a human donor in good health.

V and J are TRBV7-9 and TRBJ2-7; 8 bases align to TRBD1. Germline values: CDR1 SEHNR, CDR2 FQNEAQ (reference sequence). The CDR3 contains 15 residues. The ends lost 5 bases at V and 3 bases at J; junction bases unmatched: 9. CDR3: CASSADRGSSYEQYF. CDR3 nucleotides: TGTGCCAGCAGCGCCGACAGGGGATCAAGCTACGAGCAGTACTTC.

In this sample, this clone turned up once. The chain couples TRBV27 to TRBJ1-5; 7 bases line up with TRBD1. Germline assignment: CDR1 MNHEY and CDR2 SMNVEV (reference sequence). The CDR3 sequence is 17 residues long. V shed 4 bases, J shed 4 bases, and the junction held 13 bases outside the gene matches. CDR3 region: CASSSRPQGSLNQPQHF. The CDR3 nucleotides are TGTGCCAGCAGTTCGAGGCCACAGGGGTCTTTGAATCAGCCCCAGCATTTT.

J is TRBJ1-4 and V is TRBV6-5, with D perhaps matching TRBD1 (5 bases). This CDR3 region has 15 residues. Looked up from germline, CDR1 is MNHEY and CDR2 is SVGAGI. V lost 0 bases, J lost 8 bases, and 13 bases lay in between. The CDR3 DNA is TGTGCCAGCAGTTACTCAAGGGGTGGCAGAGAAAAACTGTTTTTT. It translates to CASSYSRGGREKLFF.

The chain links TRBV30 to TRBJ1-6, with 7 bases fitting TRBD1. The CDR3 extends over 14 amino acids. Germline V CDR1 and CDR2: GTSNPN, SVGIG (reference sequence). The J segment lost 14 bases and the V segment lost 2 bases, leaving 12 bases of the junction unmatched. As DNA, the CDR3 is TGTGCCTGGAGTCGAGGGGGCGAAGGGGGCACCCTCCACTTT. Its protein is CAWSRGGEGGTLHF. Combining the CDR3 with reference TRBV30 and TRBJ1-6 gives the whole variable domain SQTIHQWPATLVQPVGSPLSLECTVEGTSNPNLYWYRQAAGRGLQLLFYSVGIGQISSEVPQNLSASRPQDRQFILSSKKLLLSDSGFYLCAWSRGGEGGTLHFGNGTRLTVT.

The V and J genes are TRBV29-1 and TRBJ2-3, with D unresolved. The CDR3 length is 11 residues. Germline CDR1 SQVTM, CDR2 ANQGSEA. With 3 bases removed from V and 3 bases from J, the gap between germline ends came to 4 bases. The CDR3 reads CSVDTTDTQYF. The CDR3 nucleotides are TGCAGCGTTGATACTACAGATACGCAGTATTTT.

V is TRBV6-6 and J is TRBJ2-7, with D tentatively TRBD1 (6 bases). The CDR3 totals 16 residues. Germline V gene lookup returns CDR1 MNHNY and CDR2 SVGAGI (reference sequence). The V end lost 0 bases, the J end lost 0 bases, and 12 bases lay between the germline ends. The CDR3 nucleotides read TGTGCCAGCAGTTACTCTACAGGGACATTCTCCTACGAGCAGTACTTC. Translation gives CASSYSTGTFSYEQYF.

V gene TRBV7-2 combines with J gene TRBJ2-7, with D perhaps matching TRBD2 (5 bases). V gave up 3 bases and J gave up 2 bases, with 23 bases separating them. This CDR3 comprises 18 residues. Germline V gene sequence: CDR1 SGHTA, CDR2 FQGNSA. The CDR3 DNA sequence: TGTGCCAGCAGCTTTAGGACCGGTCTGGGAGAGACAACCTACGAGCAGTACTTC. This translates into CASSFRTGLGETTYEQYF. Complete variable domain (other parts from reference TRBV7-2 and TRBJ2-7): GAGVSQSPSNKVTEKGKDVELRCDPISGHTALYWYRQSLGQGLEFLIYFQGNSAPDKSGLPSDRFSAERTGGSVSTLTIQRTQQEDSAVYLCASSFRTGLGETTYEQYFGPGTRLTVT.

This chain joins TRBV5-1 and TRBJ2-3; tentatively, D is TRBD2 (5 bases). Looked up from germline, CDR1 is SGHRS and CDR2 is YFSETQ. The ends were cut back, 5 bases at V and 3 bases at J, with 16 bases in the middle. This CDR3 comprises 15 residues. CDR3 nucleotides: TGCGCCAGCAGGAGTACCGGACTCCTAACAGATACGCAGTATTTT. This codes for CASRSTGLLTDTQYF.

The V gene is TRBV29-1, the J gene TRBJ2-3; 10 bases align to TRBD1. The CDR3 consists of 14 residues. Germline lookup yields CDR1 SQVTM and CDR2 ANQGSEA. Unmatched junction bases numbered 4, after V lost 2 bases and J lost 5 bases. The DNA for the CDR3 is TGCAGCGTTGAAACCGGGACAGGGGAAGATACGCAGTATTTT. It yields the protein CSVETGTGEDTQYF.

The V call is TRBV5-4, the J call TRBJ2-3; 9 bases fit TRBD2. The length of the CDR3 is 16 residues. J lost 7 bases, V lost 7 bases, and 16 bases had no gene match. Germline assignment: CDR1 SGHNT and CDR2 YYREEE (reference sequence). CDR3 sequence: CASGRGTGLAGHTQYF. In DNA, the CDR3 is TGTGCCAGCGGTCGAGGGACCGGGCTAGCGGGGCATACGCAGTATTTT. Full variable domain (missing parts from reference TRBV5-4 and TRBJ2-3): ETGVTQSPTHLIKTRGQQVTLRCSSQSGHNTVSWYQQALGQGPQFIFQYYREEENGRGNFPPRFSGLQFPNYSSELNVNALELDDSALYLCASGRGTGLAGHTQYFGPGTRLTVL.

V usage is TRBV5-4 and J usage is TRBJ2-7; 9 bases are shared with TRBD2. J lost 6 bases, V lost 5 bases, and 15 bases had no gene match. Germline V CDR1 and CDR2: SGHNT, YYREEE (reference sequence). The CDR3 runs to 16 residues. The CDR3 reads CASSPGLAEALGEQYF. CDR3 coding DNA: TGTGCCAGCAGTCCGGGACTAGCTGAAGCGTTGGGCGAGCAGTACTTC.

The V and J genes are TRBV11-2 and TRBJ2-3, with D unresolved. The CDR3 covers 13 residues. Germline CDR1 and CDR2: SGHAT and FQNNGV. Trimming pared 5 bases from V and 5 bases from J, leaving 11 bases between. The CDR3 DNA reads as TGTGCCAGCAGCCCGTGGGCAGGAGATACGCAGTATTTT. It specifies CASSPWAGDTQYF.

In DNA form, the CDR3 reads TGCGCCAGCAGCCCGGTCGGGGGATACTCTGGAAACACCATATATTTT. Translating gives CASSPVGGYSGNTIYF. The gene calls are TRBV5-1 and TRBJ1-3; D might be TRBD1 (5 bases). Germline CDR1 reads SGHRS; CDR2 reads YFSETQ. Trimming cost V 4 bases and J 0 bases, with 14 bases left between them. The CDR3 spans 16 residues. Combining the CDR3 with reference TRBV5-1 and TRBJ1-3 gives the whole variable domain KAGVTQTPRYLIKTRGQQVTLSCSPISGHRSVSWYQQTPGQGLQFLFEYFSETQRNKGNFPGRFSGRQFSNSRSEMNVSTLELGDSALYLCASSPVGGYSGNTIYFGEGSWLTVV.

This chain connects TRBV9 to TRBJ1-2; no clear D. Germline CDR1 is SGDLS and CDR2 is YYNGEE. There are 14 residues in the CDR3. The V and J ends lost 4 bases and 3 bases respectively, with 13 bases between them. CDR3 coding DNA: TGTGCCAGCAGCAAGGACGGGATTCACTATGGCTACACCTTC. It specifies CASSKDGIHYGYTF.

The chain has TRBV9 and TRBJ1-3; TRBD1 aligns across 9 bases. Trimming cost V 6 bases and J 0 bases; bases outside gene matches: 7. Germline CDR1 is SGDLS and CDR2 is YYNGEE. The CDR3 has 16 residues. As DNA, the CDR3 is TGTGCCAGCACCTCCGGGACAGGGTTCTCTGGAAACACCATATATTTT. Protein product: CASTSGTGFSGNTIYF.

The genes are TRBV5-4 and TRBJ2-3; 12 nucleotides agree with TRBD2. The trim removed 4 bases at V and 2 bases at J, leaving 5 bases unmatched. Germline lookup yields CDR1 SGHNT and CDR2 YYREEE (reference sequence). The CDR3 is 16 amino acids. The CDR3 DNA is TGTGCCAGCAGCGGGGGACTAGCGGGCCTCACAGATACGCAGTATTTT. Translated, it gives CASSGGLAGLTDTQYF.

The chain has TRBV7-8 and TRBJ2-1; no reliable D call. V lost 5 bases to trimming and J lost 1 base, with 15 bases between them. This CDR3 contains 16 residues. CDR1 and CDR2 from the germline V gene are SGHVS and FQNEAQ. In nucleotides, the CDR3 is TGTGCCAGCAGCCAAGCCGGCGGCCGATCCTACAATGAGCAGTTCTTC. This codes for CASSQAGGRSYNEQFF.

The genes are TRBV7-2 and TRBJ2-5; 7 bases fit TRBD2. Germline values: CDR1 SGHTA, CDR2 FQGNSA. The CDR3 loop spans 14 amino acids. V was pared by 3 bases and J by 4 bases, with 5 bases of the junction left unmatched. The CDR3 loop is CASSLGGRRETQYF. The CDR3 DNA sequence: TGTGCCAGCAGCTTGGGCGGGAGAAGAGAGACCCAGTACTTC.

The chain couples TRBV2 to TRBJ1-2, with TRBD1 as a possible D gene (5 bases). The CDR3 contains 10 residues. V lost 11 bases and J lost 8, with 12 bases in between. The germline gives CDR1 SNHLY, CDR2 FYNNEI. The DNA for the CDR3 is TGTGCCTCCGAGGAGGGGGGCTACACCTTC. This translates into CASEEGGYTF.

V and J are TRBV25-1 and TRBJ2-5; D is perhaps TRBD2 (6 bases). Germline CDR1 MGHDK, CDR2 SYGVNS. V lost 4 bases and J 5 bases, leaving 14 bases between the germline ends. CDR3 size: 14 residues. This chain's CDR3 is CASSAREFAETQYF. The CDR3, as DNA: TGTGCCAGCAGTGCCCGGGAGTTTGCGGAGACCCAGTACTTC.

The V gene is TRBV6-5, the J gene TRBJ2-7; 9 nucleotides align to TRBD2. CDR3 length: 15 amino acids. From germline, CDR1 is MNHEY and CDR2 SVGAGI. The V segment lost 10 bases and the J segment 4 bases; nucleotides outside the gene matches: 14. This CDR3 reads CATSIGASGTYEQYF. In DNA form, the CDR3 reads TGTGCCACCTCCATAGGGGCTAGCGGGACTTACGAGCAGTACTTC.

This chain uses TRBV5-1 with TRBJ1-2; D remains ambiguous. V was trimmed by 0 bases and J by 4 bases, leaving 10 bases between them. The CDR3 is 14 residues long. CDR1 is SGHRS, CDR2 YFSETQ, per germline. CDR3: CASSLVAGGYGYTF. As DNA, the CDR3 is TGCGCCAGCAGCTTGGTCGCAGGAGGCTATGGCTACACCTTC.

CDR3 nucleotide sequence: TGTGCCAGCAGGCTTGTCGGGGATGCCTACGAGCAGTACTTC. Translating it yields CASRLVGDAYEQYF. The genes are TRBV27 and TRBJ2-7, with D possibly matching TRBD2 (5 bases). Germline V gene lookup returns CDR1 MNHEY and CDR2 SMNVEV (reference sequence). The germline V and J ends were trimmed by 6 bases and 2 bases, with 14 bases remaining between them. The CDR3 runs 14 residues.

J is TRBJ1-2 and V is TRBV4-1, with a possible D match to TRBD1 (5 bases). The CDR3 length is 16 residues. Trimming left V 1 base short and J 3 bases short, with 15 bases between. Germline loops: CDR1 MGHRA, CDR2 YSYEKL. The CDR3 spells CASSQVRAGLYYGYTF. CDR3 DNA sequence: TGCGCCAGCAGCCAAGTTAGGGCAGGGCTATACTATGGCTACACCTTC.